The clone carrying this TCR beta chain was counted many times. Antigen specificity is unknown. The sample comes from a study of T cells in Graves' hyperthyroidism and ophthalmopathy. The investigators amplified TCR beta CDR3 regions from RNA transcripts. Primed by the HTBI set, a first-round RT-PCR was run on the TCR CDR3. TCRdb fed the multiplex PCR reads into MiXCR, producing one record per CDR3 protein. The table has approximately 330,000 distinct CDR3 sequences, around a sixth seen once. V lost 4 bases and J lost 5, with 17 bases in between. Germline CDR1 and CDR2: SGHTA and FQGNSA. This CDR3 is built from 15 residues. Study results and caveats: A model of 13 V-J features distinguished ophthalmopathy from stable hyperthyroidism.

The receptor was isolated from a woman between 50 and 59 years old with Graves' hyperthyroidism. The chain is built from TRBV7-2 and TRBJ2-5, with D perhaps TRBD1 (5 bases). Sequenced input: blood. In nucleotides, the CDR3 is TGTGCCAGCAGCTCTTCCCCAGGGCGGTTGGAGACCCAGTACTTC. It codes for CASSSSPGRLETQYF.